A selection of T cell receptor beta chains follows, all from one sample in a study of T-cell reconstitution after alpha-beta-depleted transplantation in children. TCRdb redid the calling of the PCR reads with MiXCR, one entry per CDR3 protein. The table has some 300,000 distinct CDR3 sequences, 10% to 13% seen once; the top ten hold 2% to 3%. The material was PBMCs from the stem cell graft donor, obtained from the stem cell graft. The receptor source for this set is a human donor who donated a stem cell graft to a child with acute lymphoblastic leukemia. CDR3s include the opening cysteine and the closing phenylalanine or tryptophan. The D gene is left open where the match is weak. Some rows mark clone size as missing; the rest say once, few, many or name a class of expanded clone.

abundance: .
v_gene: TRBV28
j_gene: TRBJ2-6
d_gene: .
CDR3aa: CAIIDSSSGANVLTF
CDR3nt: TGTGCCATCATAGACAGCTCCTCTGGGGCCAACGTCCTGACTTTC

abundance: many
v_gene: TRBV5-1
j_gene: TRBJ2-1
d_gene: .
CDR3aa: CASSLEGTAYNEQFF
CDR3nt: TGCGCCAGCAGCTTGGAGGGGACGGCCTACAATGAGCAGTTCTTC

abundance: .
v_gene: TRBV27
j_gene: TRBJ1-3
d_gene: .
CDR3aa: CASSYASGNTIYF
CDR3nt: TGTGCCAGCAGTTACGCCTCTGGAAACACCATATATTTT

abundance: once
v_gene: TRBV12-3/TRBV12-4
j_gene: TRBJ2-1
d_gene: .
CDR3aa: CASCLEGVYLNRPYNEQFF
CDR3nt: TGTGCCAGCTGTTTAGAGGGGGTTTACCTCAATCGACCCTACAATGAGCAGTTCTTC

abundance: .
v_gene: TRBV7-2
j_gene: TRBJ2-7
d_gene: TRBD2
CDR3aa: CASSPKPSSGRGYEQYF
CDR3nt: TGTGCCAGCAGCCCCAAGCCATCTAGCGGGAGAGGCTACGAGCAGTACTTC

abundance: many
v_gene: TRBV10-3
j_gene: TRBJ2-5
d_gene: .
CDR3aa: CAISESQETQYF
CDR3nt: TGTGCCATCAGTGAGTCCCAAGAGACCCAGTACTTC

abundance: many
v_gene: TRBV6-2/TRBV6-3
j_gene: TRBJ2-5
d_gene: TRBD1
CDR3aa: CASTIRRGPKEQETQYF
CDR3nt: TGTGCCAGCACCATCCGCAGGGGGCCAAAGGAACAAGAGACCCAGTACTTC

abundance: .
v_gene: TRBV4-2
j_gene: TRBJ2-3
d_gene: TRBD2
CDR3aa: CASSQDPLAGAVGTDTQYF
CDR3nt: TGTGCCAGCAGCCAAGATCCCCTAGCGGGAGCCGTGGGCACAGATACGCAGTATTTT

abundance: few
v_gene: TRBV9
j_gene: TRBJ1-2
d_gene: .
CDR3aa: CASSVSTGYGYTF
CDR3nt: TGTGCCAGCAGCGTCTCGACAGGATATGGCTACACCTTC

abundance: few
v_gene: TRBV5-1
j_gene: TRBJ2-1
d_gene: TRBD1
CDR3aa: CASSLETGFDEQFF
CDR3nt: TGCGCCAGCAGCCTAGAGACAGGGTTCGATGAGCAGTTCTTC

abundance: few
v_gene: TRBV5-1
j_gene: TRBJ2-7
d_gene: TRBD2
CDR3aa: CASSDPLAGGYEQYF
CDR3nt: TGCGCCAGCAGCGACCCACTAGCGGGTGGCTACGAGCAGTACTTC

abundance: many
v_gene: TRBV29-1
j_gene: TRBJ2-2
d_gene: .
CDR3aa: CSPGNPIPTPTGELFF
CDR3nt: TGCAGCCCAGGGAACCCAATCCCAACCCCCACCGGGGAGCTGTTTTTT

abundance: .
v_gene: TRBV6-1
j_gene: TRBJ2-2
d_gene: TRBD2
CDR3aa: CASSTSGMNTGELFF
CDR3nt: TGTGCCAGCAGCACTAGCGGCATGAACACCGGGGAGCTGTTTTTT

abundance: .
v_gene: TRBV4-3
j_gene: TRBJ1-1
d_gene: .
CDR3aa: CASAIGRNTEAFF
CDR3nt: TGCGCCAGCGCTATCGGACGGAACACTGAAGCTTTCTTT

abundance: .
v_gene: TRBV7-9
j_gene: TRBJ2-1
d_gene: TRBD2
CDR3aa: CANTKAGGPYNEQFF
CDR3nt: TGTGCCAACACGAAGGCGGGAGGGCCCTACAATGAGCAGTTCTTC

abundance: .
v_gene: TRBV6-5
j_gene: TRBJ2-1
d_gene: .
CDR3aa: CASTRIGGEQFF
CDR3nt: TGTGCCAGCACCCGAATAGGGGGGGAGCAGTTCTTC

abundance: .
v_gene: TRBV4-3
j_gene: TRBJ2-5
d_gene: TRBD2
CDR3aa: CASSQDSGQAGTQYF
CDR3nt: TGCGCCAGCAGCCAAGATAGCGGGCAGGCAGGGACCCAGTACTTC

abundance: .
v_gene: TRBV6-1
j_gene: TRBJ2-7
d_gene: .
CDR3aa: CASSARLAHTYEQYF
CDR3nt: TGTGCCAGCAGTGCTCGTCTAGCGCACACCTACGAGCAGTACTTC

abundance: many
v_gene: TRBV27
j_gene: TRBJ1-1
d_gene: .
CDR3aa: CASSLPGENTEAFF
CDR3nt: TGTGCCAGCAGTTTACCAGGGGAGAACACTGAAGCTTTCTTT

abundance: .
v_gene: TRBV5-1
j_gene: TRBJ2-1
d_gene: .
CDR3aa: CASSPLSRDGEQFF
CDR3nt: TGCGCCAGCAGCCCCTTGTCAAGGGATGGTGAGCAGTTCTTC

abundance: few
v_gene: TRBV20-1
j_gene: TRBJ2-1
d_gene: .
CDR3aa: CSARPAREQFF
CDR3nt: TGCAGTGCTAGGCCCGCAAGAGAGCAGTTCTTC

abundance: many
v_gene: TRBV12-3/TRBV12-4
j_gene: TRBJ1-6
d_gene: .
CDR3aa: CASSLSPRNSPLHF
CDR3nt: TGTGCCAGCAGTTTATCCCCGAGGAATTCACCCCTCCACTTT

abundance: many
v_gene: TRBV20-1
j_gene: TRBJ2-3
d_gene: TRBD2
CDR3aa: CSATSLELAAGSNTDTQYF
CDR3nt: TGCAGTGCGACATCCCTAGAACTAGCGGCCGGTTCAAACACAGATACGCAGTATTTT

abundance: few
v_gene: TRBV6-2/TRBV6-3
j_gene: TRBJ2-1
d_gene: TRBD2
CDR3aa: CASSNQGSGNSPYNEQFF
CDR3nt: TGTGCCAGCAGTAACCAGGGTAGCGGGAACTCCCCGTACAATGAGCAGTTCTTC

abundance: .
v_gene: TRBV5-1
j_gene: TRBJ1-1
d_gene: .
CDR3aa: CASGSSEGLNTEAFF
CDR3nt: TGCGCCAGCGGTAGCTCTGAGGGATTGAACACTGAAGCTTTCTTT

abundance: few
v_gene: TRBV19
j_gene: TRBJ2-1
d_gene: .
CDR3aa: CASSFEYRVDEQFF
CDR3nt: TGTGCCAGTAGTTTCGAGTACAGGGTTGATGAGCAGTTCTTC

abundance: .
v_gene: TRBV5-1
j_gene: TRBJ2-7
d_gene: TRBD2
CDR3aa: CASTPELAGVEQYF
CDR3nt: TGCGCCAGCACCCCAGAACTAGCGGGAGTCGAGCAGTACTTC

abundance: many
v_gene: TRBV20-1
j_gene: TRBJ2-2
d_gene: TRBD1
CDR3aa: CSATSGQGATGELFF
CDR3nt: TGCAGTGCTACCTCGGGACAGGGGGCGACCGGGGAGCTGTTTTTT

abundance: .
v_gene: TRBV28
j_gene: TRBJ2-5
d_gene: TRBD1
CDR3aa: CASSSNRGRYF
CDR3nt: TGTGCCAGCAGTTCCAACAGGGGCAGGTACTTC

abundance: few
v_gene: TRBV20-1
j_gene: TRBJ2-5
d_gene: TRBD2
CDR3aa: CSAREIAGGGETQYF
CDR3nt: TGCAGTGCTAGAGAGATAGCGGGAGGCGGGGAGACCCAGTACTTC

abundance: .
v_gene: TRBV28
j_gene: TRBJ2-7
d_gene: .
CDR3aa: CASSSGSYYEQYF
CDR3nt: TGTGCCAGCAGTTCCGGCAGCTATTACGAGCAGTACTTC

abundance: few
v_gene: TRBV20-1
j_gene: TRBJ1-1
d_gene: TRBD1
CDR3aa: CSARDARGAGGTEAFF
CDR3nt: TGCAGTGCTAGAGATGCGAGGGGCGCAGGGGGCACTGAAGCTTTCTTT

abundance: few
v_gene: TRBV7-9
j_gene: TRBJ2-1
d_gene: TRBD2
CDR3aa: CASSFSGGSSYNEQFF
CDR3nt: TGTGCCAGCAGTTTTAGCGGGGGTTCCTCCTACAATGAGCAGTTCTTC

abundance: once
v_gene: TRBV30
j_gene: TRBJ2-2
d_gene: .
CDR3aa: CAWTVPGEGELFF
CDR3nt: TGTGCCTGGACCGTTCCAGGGGAGGGGGAGCTGTTTTTT

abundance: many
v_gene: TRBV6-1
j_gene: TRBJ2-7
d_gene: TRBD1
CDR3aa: CASSQQGVRSYEQYF
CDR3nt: TGTGCCAGCAGCCAACAGGGGGTTCGCTCCTACGAGCAGTACTTC

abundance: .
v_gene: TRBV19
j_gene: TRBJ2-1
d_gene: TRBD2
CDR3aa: CASSIGLAGDAEQFF
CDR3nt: TGTGCCAGTAGTATTGGGCTAGCGGGAGACGCTGAGCAGTTCTTC

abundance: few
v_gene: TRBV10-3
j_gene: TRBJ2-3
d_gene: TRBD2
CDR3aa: CAISLAGSTDTQYF
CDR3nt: TGTGCCATCAGTTTAGCGGGTAGCACAGATACGCAGTATTTT

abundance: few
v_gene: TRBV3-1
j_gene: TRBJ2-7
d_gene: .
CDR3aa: CASSQAYGSYEQYF
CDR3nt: TGTGCCAGCAGCCAAGCCTATGGTTCCTACGAGCAGTACTTC

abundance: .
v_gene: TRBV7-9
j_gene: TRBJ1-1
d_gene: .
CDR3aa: CASTKGALNTEAFF
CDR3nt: TGTGCCAGCACCAAGGGAGCTCTGAACACTGAAGCTTTCTTT

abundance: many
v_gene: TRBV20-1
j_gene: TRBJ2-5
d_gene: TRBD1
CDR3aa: CSARDPNRDRVRETQYF
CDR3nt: TGCAGTGCTAGAGACCCTAACCGGGACAGGGTACGAGAGACCCAGTACTTC

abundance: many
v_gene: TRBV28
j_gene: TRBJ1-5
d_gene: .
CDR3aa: CASRPAEQPQHF
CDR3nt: TGTGCCAGCAGGCCGGCGGAACAGCCCCAGCATTTT

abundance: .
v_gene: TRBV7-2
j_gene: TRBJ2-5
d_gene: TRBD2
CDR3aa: CASTYLGLAAGTQYF
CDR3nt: TGTGCCAGCACCTACCTCGGACTAGCTGCGGGGACCCAGTACTTC

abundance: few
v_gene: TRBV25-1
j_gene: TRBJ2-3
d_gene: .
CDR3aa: CASSEYGGTDTQYF
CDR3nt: TGTGCCAGCAGTGAATACGGAGGAACAGATACGCAGTATTTT

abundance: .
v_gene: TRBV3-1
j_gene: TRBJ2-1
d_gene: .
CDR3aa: CASRRLGEQFF
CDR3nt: TGTGCCAGCAGACGTTTAGGGGAGCAGTTCTTC

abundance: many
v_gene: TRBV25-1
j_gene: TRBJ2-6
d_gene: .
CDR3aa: CASSEAPGGRGANVLTF
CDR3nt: TGTGCCAGCAGTGAGGCCCCAGGAGGGAGGGGGGCCAACGTCCTGACTTTC

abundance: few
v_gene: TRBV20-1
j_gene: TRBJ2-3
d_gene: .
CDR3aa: CSAIGGVRRDTQYF
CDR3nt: TGCAGTGCCATCGGGGGTGTGCGAAGAGATACGCAGTATTTT

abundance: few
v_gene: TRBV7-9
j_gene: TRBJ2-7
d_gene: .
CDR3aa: CASSPQEQDEQYF
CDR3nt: TGTGCCAGCAGCCCCCAGGAACAGGACGAGCAGTACTTC

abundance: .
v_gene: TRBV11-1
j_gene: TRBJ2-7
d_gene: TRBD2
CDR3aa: CASSPVGGFAHEQYF
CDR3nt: TGTGCCAGCAGCCCGGTCGGGGGGTTCGCGCACGAGCAGTACTTC

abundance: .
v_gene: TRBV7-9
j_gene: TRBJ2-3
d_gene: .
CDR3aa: CASSLGLRPTDTQYF
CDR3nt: TGTGCCAGCAGCTTAGGCCTCAGACCAACAGATACGCAGTATTTT

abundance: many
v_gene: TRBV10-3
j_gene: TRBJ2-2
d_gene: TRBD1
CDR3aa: CAISERGTGRTGELFF
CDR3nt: TGTGCCATCAGTGAAAGGGGGACAGGACGCACCGGGGAGCTGTTTTTT

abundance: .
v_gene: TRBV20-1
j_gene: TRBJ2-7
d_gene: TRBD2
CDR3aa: CSARGTSGVYEQYF
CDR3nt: TGCAGTGCTAGGGGGACTAGCGGGGTTTACGAGCAGTACTTC

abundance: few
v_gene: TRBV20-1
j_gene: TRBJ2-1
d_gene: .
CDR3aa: CSARDMDRHEQFF
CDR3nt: TGCAGTGCTAGAGACATGGATAGGCATGAGCAGTTCTTC

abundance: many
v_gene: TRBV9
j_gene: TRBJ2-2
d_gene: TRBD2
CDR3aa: CASSGLAGVTGELFF
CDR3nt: TGTGCCAGCAGCGGACTAGCGGGAGTAACCGGGGAGCTGTTTTTT

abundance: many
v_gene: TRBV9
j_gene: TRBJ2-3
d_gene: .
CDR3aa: CASSVGHTDSTDTQYF
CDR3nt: TGTGCCAGCAGCGTAGGGCACACCGACTCAACAGATACGCAGTATTTT

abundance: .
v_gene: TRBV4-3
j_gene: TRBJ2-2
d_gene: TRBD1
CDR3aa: CASSQDFATGGSGELFF
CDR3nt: TGCGCCAGCAGCCAAGATTTTGCGACAGGGGGGTCCGGGGAGCTGTTTTTT